The present T cell receptor (beta chain) was sequenced within a study of brain T cells in children with intractable seizures. Study observations and caveats: Only CDR3 sequence similarity suggested viral specificity, without known HCMV serostatus. Clones missing pre-surgery may reflect undersampling of that blood sample.

CDR3 size: 13 residues. With 6 bases clipped from V and 2 bases from J, the junction kept 4 bases outside the gene matches. The V gene's germline CDR1 is MNHEY and CDR2 SVGAGI. Surgery cases with the highest brain T cell transcript signatures were chosen for sequencing. At least one anti-epileptic drug was given before surgery. Turning to this clone: Its target is unknown.

Using immunoSEQ multiplex PCR, the repertoire was profiled, and TCRdb retains in-frame clones only, with some absent. The sample has about 76,000 clones; just over 90% are singletons. Sample: peripheral blood, taken at surgery. The rearrangement uses TRBV6-5 and TRBJ2-7; 7 nucleotides match TRBD1. The receptor was derived from a boy less than two years old with tuberous sclerosis and intractable seizures. The CDR3 DNA reads TGTGCCAGCAGCTACAGGGGTGCCTACGAGCAGTACTTC. This codes for CASSYRGAYEQYF.